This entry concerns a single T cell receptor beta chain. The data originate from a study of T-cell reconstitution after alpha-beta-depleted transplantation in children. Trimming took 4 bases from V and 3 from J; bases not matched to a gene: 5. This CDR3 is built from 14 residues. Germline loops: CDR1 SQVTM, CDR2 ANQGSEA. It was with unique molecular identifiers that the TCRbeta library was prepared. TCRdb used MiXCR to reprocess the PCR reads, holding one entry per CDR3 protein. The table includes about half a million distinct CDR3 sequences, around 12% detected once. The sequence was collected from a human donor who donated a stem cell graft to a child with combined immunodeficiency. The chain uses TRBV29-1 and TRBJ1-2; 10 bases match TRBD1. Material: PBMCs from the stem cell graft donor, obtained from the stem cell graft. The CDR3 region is CSVAGTGVDYGYTF. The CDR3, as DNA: TGCAGCGTTGCCGGGACAGGGGTAGACTATGGCTACACCTTC. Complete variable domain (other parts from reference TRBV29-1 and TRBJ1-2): SAVISQKPSRDICQRGTSLTIQCQVDSQVTMMFWYRQQPGQSLTLIATANQGSEATYESGFVIDKFPISRPNLTFSTLTVSNMSPEDSSIYLCSVAGTGVDYGYTFGSGTRLTVV.